This TCR beta chain was recorded in a study of radiation and T cells in renal cell carcinoma (dated by TCRdb to 2020 to 2022). In the study overall: The samples were obtained from a clinical trial, where primary renal cell carcinomas were treated with 15 Gy stereotactic body radiation therapy and then removed by nephrectomy 4 weeks afterward. In total, 50 or so samples, comprising around 25 tumors and around 27 peripheral blood samples, were subjected to TCR beta sequencing. In the 53 samples combined, about 4 million unique CDR3 nucleotide sequences were found, encoding 2 million to 3 million unique CDR3 amino acid sequences. Results the study describes overall, beyond this receptor: Top tumor clonotypes rose in blood from baseline to 2 weeks post-radiation, then contracted by 4 weeks, suggesting transient expansion of tumor-resident clones. Because no pretreatment tumor biopsies were available, whether clonotypes were present in the tumor at baseline could not be determined. Effects of radiation dose or scheduling on the TCR repertoire could not be addressed with the single-armed trial design. Dynamics of the blood repertoire were not tracked past 4 weeks after treatment.

TCR beta libraries were generated from genomic DNA with the immunoSEQ kit, following the manufacturer's recommendations. For library preparation, a first multiplex PCR was performed with proprietary primers, followed by a second PCR in which unique barcodes were added, and bead cleanups were performed after each round. A positive control reaction and a negative control reaction, both provided in the kit, were run with every batch of samples. The final libraries underwent checking on an Agilent 4200 TapeStation D1000 ScreenTape, volumetric pooling, and quantification by qPCR. Sequencing was performed on an Illumina NextSeq500 using a MidOutput 150-cycle cartridge, with 156 Read1 cycles, 15 Index1 cycles, and the kit custom primers. The pooled library was loaded at 1.0 pM with a 20% PhiX control spike-in. The authors' analysis ran thus. Vendor-processed data were analyzed in R, with a clonotype defined as all T cells sharing the same CDR3 nucleotide sequence. For clone abundance analyses, frequencies were normalized to the 10,000 most abundant clones in each sample. Public T cell clones, which averaged fewer than five per sample, were removed prior to analysis. An abundance difference of at least 32-fold between compartments was the criterion for calling clonotypes tumor-enriched or baseline blood-enriched. Clonotypes expanded or contracted between blood time points were identified with a beta-binomial differential abundance model. The Baroni-Urbani and Buser coefficient was used to measure tumor-blood repertoire similarity, and groups were compared with two-tailed Wilcoxon tests in R. The source is immuneACCESS, and TCRdb retained only in-frame sequences with V and J called. Part of the clones is not carried over; for the studies checked, unresolved V genes explain less than half of this, and the remainder is unexplained. From that table come the V and J calls and clone size; the DNA was used to work out D and trimming. Here the sample has approximately 110,000 clones; roughly 80% occur a single time. About 3% of the sample belongs to the ten largest clones.

The CDR3 spans 17 residues, from the cysteine through the phenylalanine. The only DNA kept is the CDR3, 51 bases in frame from the first base. V gives up 5 bases and J gives up 3 bases, and the segment between their germline ends measures 19 bases. Based on the germline V gene, the CDR1 and CDR2 sequences are SGHAT and FQNNGV. Comments on this clone: What antigen it recognizes has not been identified. Base qualities are missing; no much larger clone stands one base away.

This specimen's time point label, interpreted: baseline pretreatment blood. In light of the paper, this sample's treatment or condition label describes: 15 Gy SBRT to primary tumor, nephrectomy 4 weeks later. To follow tumor-enriched clonotypes, serial peripheral blood was collected from radiation-treated patients at baseline and at 2 weeks and 4 weeks after SBRT. Every patient's renal cell carcinoma showed clear cell pathology. The QIAamp DNA Blood Mini Kit (Qiagen) was used to prepare genomic DNA for TCR sequencing. The analyses included only samples that passed all quality control checks. The chain is assembled from TRBV11-2 and TRBJ1-4, with no confident D gene call. Source: blood, taken from a patient whose treatment included radiotherapy and nephrectomy. This clonotype originated in a woman in her fifties or sixties with renal cell carcinoma. The DNA sequence is as follows: TGTGCCAGCAGCCACCGGACGGGTGGAGAGGCTAATGAAAAACTGTTTTTT. Its translation is CASSHRTGGEANEKLFF.